This paragraph covers one TCR beta chain sequence. What it recognizes is unknown. The record originates from a study of cytomegalovirus exposure and HLA in healthy donors. Broader study findings: Looking again later, the authors saw that most CMV-associated TCR beta chains seemed HLA-restricted.

PCR was performed using 60 Vbeta and 13 Jbeta primers. Sequenced by immunoSEQ multiplex PCR; TCRdb stores in-frame clones only, minus some. The sample includes around 100,000 clones, about 80% of them seen just once. V dropped 4 bases and J dropped 5; count of bases not matched to a gene: 21. Germline values: CDR1 SEHNR, CDR2 FQNEAQ (reference sequence). The CDR3 sequence is 19 residues long. Sequencing was done on a sample of PBMCs. The chain carries TRBV7-9 and TRBJ2-3; 7 nucleotides line up with TRBD2. The receptor comes from a man aged 45-65 years in good health and CMV-seropositive. In nucleotides, the CDR3 is TGTGCCAGCAGCTCCTGGCTGGGGGGAGGGCCGCAACTTGTAGATACGCAGTATTTT. This codes for CASSSWLGGGPQLVDTQYF.